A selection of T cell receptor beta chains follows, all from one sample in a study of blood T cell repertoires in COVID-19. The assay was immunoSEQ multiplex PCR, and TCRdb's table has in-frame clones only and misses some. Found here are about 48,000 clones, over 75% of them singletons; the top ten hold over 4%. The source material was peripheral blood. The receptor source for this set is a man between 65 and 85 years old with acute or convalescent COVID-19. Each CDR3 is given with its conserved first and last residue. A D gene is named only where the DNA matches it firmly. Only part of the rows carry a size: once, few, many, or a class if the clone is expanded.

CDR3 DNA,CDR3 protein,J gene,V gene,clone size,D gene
TGTGCCAGTAGTGTTACTAACAGGGGAGTCTACAATGAGCAGTTCTTC,CASSVTNRGVYNEQFF,TRBJ2-1,TRBV19,-,TRBD1
TGTGCCAGCAGCTTAATTGGGGGGGGCAGCACAGATACGCAGTATTTT,CASSLIGGGSTDTQYF,TRBJ2-3,TRBV11-2,-,-
TGTGCCAGCAGCTACGGGGGGGCAAGAGATACGCAGTATTTT,CASSYGGARDTQYF,TRBJ2-3,TRBV5-6,-,TRBD2
TGTGCCAGCAGCTTTCAGGGGATAATTAATGAAAAACTGTTTTTT,CASSFQGIINEKLFF,TRBJ1-4,TRBV7-2,few,-
TGTGCCAGCAGCCTTCTAATGGGACAGGAGACTAGCACAGATACGCAGTATTTT,CASSLLMGQETSTDTQYF,TRBJ2-3,TRBV7-9,-,TRBD1
TGTGCCAGCAGAGGGACAGGGGACTATGGCTACACCTTC,CASRGTGDYGYTF,TRBJ1-2,TRBV6-5,-,TRBD1
TGTGCCAGCAGTTATAGCGGACAGGGGAACACTGAAGCTTTCTTT,CASSYSGQGNTEAFF,TRBJ1-1,TRBV6-5,-,TRBD1
TGTGCCAGCAGCTTAGTGACTAGCGGGGGCTACGAGCAGTACTTC,CASSLVTSGGYEQYF,TRBJ2-7,TRBV7-8,-,TRBD2
TGTGCCATCAAAAGCGACGGGGGAAACACTGAAGCTTTCTTT,CAIKSDGGNTEAFF,TRBJ1-1,TRBV10-3,-,-
TGTGCCAGCACTTCAGGGATCTATGGCTACACCTTC,CASTSGIYGYTF,TRBJ1-2,TRBV6-6,-,-
TGTGCTAGTGGTCTCACCATAGGGACTAGCGGGGGGTTCTCCCACTACAATGAGCAGTTCTTC,CASGLTIGTSGGFSHYNEQFF,TRBJ2-1,TRBV12-5,once,TRBD2
TGTGCCATCAGACTCACAGATACGCAGTATTTT,CAIRLTDTQYF,TRBJ2-3,TRBV10-3,-,-
TGCGCCAGCAGCAAGTCGAGCGGGGTTCAAGAGACCCAGTACTTC,CASSKSSGVQETQYF,TRBJ2-5,TRBV4-1,once,TRBD2
TGCGCCAGCAGCCCCACGACAGGGAGTGACGGCTACACCTTC,CASSPTTGSDGYTF,TRBJ1-2,TRBV5-1,-,TRBD1
TGTGCCAGCAGTCCGTCGGGTGAAGAGACCCAGTACTTC,CASSPSGEETQYF,TRBJ2-5,TRBV4-2,-,-
TGTGCCAGCTCACCGGGAGGGGGTTCGGACGGCTACACCTTC,CASSPGGGSDGYTF,TRBJ1-2,TRBV18,-,-
TGTGCCAGCAGTCCCGACAGTTTCCGCAAGGTTGAAAAACTGTTTTTT,CASSPDSFRKVEKLFF,TRBJ1-4,TRBV28,-,-
TGTGCCTGGGAAGCGGGGGGGCCAGATACGCAGTATTTT,CAWEAGGPDTQYF,TRBJ2-3,TRBV30,once,TRBD2
TGCGCCAGCAGCCAAGCAGGGAACTCTGGAAACACCATATATTTT,CASSQAGNSGNTIYF,TRBJ1-3,TRBV4-1,-,-
TGCGCCAGCAGTGAGTTTAATTTAGGACAGGGGGCCGGAAAAGCCCAGCATTTT,CASSEFNLGQGAGKAQHF,TRBJ1-5,TRBV10-1,-,TRBD1
TGTGCCAGCAGTGAAGTGCGGACAGCTTCGTACACCTTC,CASSEVRTASYTF,TRBJ1-2,TRBV6-1,once,-
TGTGCCAGCAGCCCCCCTCAGGGGGTCTCGACTGAAGCTTTCTTT,CASSPPQGVSTEAFF,TRBJ1-1,TRBV5-4,-,TRBD1
TGTGCCAGTTTAAGCATCCCCGGGACTGGGAACACCGGGGAGCTGTTTTTT,CASLSIPGTGNTGELFF,TRBJ2-2,TRBV7-8,-,-
TGTGCCAGTAGTACCTTCGGGGAGCCCCAGCATTTT,CASSTFGEPQHF,TRBJ1-5,TRBV19,once,-
TGTGCCAGCACATCCGGGGAGAGTAAGGACACTGAAGCTTTCTTT,CASTSGESKDTEAFF,TRBJ1-1,TRBV4-2,-,-
TGCGCCAGCAGCTTAAACGGTATGGGCACAGATACGCAGTATTTT,CASSLNGMGTDTQYF,TRBJ2-3,TRBV5-1,-,-
TGTGCCAGCAGCCAAGTCCGGACAGGGCCGCTCCACTTT,CASSQVRTGPLHF,TRBJ1-6,TRBV4-2,-,TRBD1
TGTGCCAGCTCACCGCCAACTTCAGGGGGAAAATACTATGGCTACACCTTC,CASSPPTSGGKYYGYTF,TRBJ1-2,TRBV18,-,TRBD1
TGCAGCGTTGGGGCAGGGAAGGTCGACACCGGGGAGCTGTTTTTT,CSVGAGKVDTGELFF,TRBJ2-2,TRBV29-1,-,-
TGTGCCAGTAGTCCGACGACAGGGAACTACGAGCAGTACTTC,CASSPTTGNYEQYF,TRBJ2-7,TRBV19,-,TRBD1
TGTGCCAGTAGCCTACCCGGCGGCAGTTACTACGAGCAGTACTTC,CASSLPGGSYYEQYF,TRBJ2-7,TRBV19,-,-
TGTGCCAGCAGCCAAGATGGTGAAAGGGGAGCTTTCTTT,CASSQDGERGAFF,TRBJ1-1,TRBV3-1/TRBV3-2,-,-
TGTGCCAGCAGCCTTGACAGGGTAAATCCGCCCCAGCATTTT,CASSLDRVNPPQHF,TRBJ1-5,TRBV6-5,-,TRBD1
TGTGCCAGCACTCCAGAGGGTGGGATTTACAATCAGCCCCAGCATTTT,CASTPEGGIYNQPQHF,TRBJ1-5,TRBV2,-,-
TGTGCCAGCAGTTACTCAGTAGCGGGGGAGTACGAGCAGTACTTC,CASSYSVAGEYEQYF,TRBJ2-7,TRBV6-6,-,TRBD2
TGTGCCAGCTCCTCGCGGGGCAGCGGGGAGCTGTTTTTT,CASSSRGSGELFF,TRBJ2-2,TRBV7-2,-,-
TGTGCCAGCAGCCAGACTAGCGGGAGTTCCTACGAGCAGTACTTC,CASSQTSGSSYEQYF,TRBJ2-7,TRBV27,-,TRBD2
TGTGCCAGCAGCGCGCAAGAGACCCAGTACTTC,CASSAQETQYF,TRBJ2-5,TRBV5-6,once,-
TGTGCCAGTAGCCCAGGGTCCGGTGAGAGCGGCTACACCTTC,CASSPGSGESGYTF,TRBJ1-2,TRBV19,-,-
TGTGCTAGCAGCCCCGGGACTAGCGGGTACACCGGGGAGCTGTTTTTT,CASSPGTSGYTGELFF,TRBJ2-2,TRBV7-7,-,TRBD2
TGTGCCAGCAGTTTATTCGGGGGGGCCTCCTACGAGCAGTACTTC,CASSLFGGASYEQYF,TRBJ2-7,TRBV28,-,TRBD2
TGTGCCAGCAGCCAAGGCGAGGGAACGGGCTATGGCTACACCTTC,CASSQGEGTGYGYTF,TRBJ1-2,TRBV14,-,-
TGTGCCAGACCCCTGGGACAAATGGCCTACGAGCAGTACTTC,CARPLGQMAYEQYF,TRBJ2-7,TRBV19,-,-
TGTGCCACCCTGACCCCAGGGGCCCTCCCTGAAGCTTTCTTT,CATLTPGALPEAFF,TRBJ1-1,TRBV19,-,-
TGCGCCAGCAGTGTAAGGGGCCGGAGCAATCAGCCCCAGCATTTT,CASSVRGRSNQPQHF,TRBJ1-5,TRBV10-2,-,-
TGCGCCAGCAGCTTGCGCGGACAGTCCTACGAGCAGTACTTC,CASSLRGQSYEQYF,TRBJ2-7,TRBV5-1,-,-
TGTGCCAGCAGCCGGGACAGGGGTACAGAGACCCAGTACTTC,CASSRDRGTETQYF,TRBJ2-5,TRBV5-4,-,TRBD1
TGTGCCACCAGTGGCGGCGGTAGCACAGATACGCAGTATTTT,CATSGGGSTDTQYF,TRBJ2-3,TRBV24-1,-,-
TGTGCCAGCAGCTTAGCCCGGAACACTGAAGCTTTCTTT,CASSLARNTEAFF,TRBJ1-1,TRBV7-2,-,-
TGTGCCAGCAGCGAACCCAGACAGGGTACGACCTACGAGCAGTACTTC,CASSEPRQGTTYEQYF,TRBJ2-7,TRBV5-4,-,TRBD1
TGTGCCGAGTCGCGGGGCAGCTATGGCTACACCTTC,CAESRGSYGYTF,TRBJ1-2,TRBV30,few,-
TGTGCCAGCAGCCAAGTTGACAGGGGGTACTATGGCTACACCTTC,CASSQVDRGYYGYTF,TRBJ1-2,TRBV4-2,-,TRBD1
TGTGCCAGCTCACCCCTCGGGACAGGGGAAAGTCAGCCCCAGCATTTT,CASSPLGTGESQPQHF,TRBJ1-5,TRBV18,-,TRBD1
TGTGCCAGCAGTGATGGGCAGACTGGAAACACCATATATTTT,CASSDGQTGNTIYF,TRBJ1-3,TRBV6-1,-,-
TGCAGCACCGTGACGGGAGGGGGGACTGAAGCTTTCTTT,CSTVTGGGTEAFF,TRBJ1-1,TRBV29-1,-,-
TGTGCCACCAGCCGTCCGGGACAGGACAATGAGCAGTTCTTC,CATSRPGQDNEQFF,TRBJ2-1,TRBV15,few,TRBD1